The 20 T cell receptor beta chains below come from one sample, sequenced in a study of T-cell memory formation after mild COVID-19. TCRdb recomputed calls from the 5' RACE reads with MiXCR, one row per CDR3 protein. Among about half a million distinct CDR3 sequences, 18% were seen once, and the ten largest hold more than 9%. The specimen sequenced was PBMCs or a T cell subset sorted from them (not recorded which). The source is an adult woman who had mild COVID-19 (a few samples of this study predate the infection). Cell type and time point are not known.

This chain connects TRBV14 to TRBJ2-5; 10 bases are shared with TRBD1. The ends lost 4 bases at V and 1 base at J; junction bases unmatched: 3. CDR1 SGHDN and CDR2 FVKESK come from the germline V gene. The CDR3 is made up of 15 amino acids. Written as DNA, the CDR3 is TGTGCCAGCAGCCCCAGGACAGGGGGCCAAGAGACCCAGTACTTC. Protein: CASSPRTGGQETQYF. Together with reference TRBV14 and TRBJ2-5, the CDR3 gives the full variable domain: EAGVTQFPSHSVIEKGQTVTLRCDPISGHDNLYWYRRVMGKEIKFLLHFVKESKQDESGMPNNRFLAERTGGTYSTLKVQPAELEDSGVYFCASSPRTGGQETQYFGPGTRLLVL.

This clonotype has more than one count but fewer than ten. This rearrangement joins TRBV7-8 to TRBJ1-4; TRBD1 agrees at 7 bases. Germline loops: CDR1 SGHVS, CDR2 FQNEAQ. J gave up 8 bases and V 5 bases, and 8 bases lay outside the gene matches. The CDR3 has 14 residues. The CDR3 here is CASSRQGLGEKLFF. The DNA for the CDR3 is TGTGCCAGCAGCCGACAGGGTCTAGGGGAAAAACTGTTTTTT.

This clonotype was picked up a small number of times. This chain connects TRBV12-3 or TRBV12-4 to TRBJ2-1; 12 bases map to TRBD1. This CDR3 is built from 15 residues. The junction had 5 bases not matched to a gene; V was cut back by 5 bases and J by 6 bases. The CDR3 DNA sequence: TGTGCCAGCAGTGCCCGGGACAGGGGGCCCAATGAGCAGTTCTTC. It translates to CASSARDRGPNEQFF.

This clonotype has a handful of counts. The CDR3 region is CAWSGATDTEAFF. The CDR3 region has the DNA TGTGCCTGGTCCGGGGCCACGGACACTGAAGCTTTCTTT. The chain is built from TRBV30 and TRBJ1-1, with D tentatively TRBD1 (5 bases). This CDR3 has 13 residues. The germline gives CDR1 GTSNPN, CDR2 SVGIG (reference sequence). The V end lost 5 bases, the J end lost 3 bases, and 13 bases lay between the germline ends.

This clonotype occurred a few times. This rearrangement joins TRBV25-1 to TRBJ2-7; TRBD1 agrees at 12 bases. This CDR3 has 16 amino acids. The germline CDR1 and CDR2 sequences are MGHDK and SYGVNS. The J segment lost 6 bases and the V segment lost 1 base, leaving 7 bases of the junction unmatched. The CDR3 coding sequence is TGTGCCAGCAGTGAATCCGGGACAGGGGGCTTTCGCGAGCAGTACTTC. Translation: CASSESGTGGFREQYF.

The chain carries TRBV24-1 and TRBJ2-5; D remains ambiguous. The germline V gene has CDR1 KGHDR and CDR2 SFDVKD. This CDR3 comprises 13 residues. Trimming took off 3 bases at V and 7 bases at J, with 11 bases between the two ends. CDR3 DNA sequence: TGTGCCACCAGTGATCCCCTTGTGATGACCCAGTACTTC. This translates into CATSDPLVMTQYF.

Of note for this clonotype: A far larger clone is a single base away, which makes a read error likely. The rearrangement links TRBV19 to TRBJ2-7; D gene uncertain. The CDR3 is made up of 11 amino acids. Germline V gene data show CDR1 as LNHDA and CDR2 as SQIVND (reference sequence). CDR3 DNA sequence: TGTGCCAGTAGTGCCTCCTACGAGAAGTACTTC. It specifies CASSASYEKYF.

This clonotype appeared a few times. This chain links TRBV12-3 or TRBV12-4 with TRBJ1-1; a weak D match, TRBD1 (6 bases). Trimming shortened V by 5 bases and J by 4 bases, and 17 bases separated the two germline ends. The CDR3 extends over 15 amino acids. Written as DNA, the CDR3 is TGTGCCAGCAGTCCTAACCCGGGGGGGCCCACTGAAGCTTTCTTT. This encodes CASSPNPGGPTEAFF.

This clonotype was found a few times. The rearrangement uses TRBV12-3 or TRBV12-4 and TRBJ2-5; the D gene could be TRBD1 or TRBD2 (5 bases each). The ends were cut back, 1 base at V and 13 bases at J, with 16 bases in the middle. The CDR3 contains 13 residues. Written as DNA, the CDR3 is TGTGCCAGCAGTTTAGTTTCCCGGGACCTAAGGTACTTC. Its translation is CASSLVSRDLRYF.

The CDR3 sequence: CASSVVSPGQGGEQYF. DNA for the CDR3: TGTGCCAGCAGCGTGGTATCACCGGGACAGGGGGGCGAGCAGTACTTC. V and J are TRBV25-1 and TRBJ2-7; 11 bases align to TRBD1. V lost 6 bases, J lost 6 bases, and 13 bases stayed unmatched. Germline V lookup: CDR1 MGHDK, CDR2 SYGVNS. The CDR3 totals 16 residues.

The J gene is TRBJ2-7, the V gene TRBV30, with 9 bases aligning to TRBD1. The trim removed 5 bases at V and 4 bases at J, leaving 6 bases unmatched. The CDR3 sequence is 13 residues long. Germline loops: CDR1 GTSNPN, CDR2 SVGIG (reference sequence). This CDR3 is CAWARGQGYEQYF. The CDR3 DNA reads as TGTGCCTGGGCTAGGGGACAGGGATACGAGCAGTACTTC.

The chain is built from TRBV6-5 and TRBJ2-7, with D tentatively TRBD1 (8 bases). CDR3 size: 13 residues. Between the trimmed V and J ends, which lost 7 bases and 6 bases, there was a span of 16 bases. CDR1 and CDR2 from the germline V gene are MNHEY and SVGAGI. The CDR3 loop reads CASISTGGVEQYF. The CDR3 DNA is TGTGCCAGCATTTCAACAGGGGGGGTCGAGCAGTACTTC.

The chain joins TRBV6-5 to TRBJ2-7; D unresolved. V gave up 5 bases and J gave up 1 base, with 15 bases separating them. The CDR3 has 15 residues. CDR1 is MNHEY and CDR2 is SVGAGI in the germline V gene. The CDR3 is CASSRSTGTSYEQYF. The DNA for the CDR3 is TGTGCCAGCAGTCGTTCCACTGGTACTTCCTACGAGCAGTACTTC.

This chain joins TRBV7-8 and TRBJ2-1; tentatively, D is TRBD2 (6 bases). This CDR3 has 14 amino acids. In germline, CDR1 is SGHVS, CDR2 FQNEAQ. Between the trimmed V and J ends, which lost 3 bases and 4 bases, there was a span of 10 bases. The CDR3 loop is CASSFAGRYNEQFF. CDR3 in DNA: TGTGCCAGCAGCTTTGCGGGAAGGTACAATGAGCAGTTCTTC. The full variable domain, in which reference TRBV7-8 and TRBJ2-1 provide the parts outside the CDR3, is GAGVSQSPRYKVAKRGQDVALRCDPISGHVSLFWYQQALGQGPEFLTYFQNEAQLDKSGLPSDRFFAERPEGSVSTLKIQRTQQEDSAVYLCASSFAGRYNEQFFGPGTRLTVL.

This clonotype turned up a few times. CDR3 loop: CASSQGFGFSSTDTQYF. For the CDR3, the DNA is TGCGCCAGCAGCCAAGGTTTCGGCTTTTCTAGCACAGATACGCAGTATTTT. This chain connects TRBV4-1 to TRBJ2-3, with D unresolved. V was cut by 1 base and J by 0 bases, with 14 bases left in between. The CDR3 loop spans 17 amino acids. Germline V lookup: CDR1 MGHRA, CDR2 YSYEKL.

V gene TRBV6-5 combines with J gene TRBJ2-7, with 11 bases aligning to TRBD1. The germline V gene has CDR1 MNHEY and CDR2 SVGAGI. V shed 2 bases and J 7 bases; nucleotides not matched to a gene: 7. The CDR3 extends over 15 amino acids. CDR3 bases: TGTGCCAGCAGTTACCCCGGGACAGGGGGGAGGGAGCAGTACTTC. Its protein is CASSYPGTGGREQYF.

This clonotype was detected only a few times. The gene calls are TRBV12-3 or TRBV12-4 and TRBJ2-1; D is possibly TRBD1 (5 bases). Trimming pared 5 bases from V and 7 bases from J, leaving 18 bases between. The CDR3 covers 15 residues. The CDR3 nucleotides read TGTGCCAGCAGTCTAGGGATAGGGGTTCGGAATGAGCAGTTCTTC. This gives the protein CASSLGIGVRNEQFF.

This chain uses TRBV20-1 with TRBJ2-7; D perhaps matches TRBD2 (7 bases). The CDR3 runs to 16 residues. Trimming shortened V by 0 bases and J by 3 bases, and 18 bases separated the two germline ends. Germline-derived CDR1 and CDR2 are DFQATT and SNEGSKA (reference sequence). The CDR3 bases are TGCAGTGCTAGAGATCGCTGGCGGGGGCAGATCTACGAGCAGTACTTC. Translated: CSARDRWRGQIYEQYF.

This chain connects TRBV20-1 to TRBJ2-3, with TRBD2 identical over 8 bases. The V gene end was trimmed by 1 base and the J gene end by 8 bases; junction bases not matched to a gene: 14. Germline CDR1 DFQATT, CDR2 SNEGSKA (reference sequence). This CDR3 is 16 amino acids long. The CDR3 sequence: CSARAKGGGPSSTQYF. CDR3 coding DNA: TGCAGTGCTAGAGCCAAGGGCGGGGGGCCGTCCAGTACGCAGTATTTT.

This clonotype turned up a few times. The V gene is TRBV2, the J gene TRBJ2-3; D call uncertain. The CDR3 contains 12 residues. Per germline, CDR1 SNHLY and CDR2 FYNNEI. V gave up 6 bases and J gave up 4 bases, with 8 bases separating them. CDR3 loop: CASSAQSDTQYF. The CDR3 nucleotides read TGTGCCAGCAGCGCACAGTCAGATACGCAGTATTTT.